A selection of T cell receptor beta chains follows, all from one sample in a study of T cell responses to AZD1222 COVID-19 vaccine. TCRdb's table, derived via immunoSEQ multiplex PCR, lists solely in-frame clones and lacks some. The data hold about 98,000 clones, with 85% to 90% observed a single time. The specimen was peripheral blood, collected on day 0 of MenACWY control vaccination. The receptors stem from an adult in good health. CDR3s include the opening cysteine and the closing phenylalanine or tryptophan. D genes are given only for firm matches.

J gene: TRBJ1-2
V gene: TRBV30
D gene: TRBD1
CDR3 protein: CAWSAGQLGLDGYTF
CDR3 DNA: TGTGCCTGGAGTGCGGGACAGTTGGGTCTTGATGGCTACACCTTC

J gene: TRBJ2-1
V gene: TRBV27
D gene: TRBD1
CDR3 protein: CASKDRGVSSYNEQFF
CDR3 DNA: TGTGCCAGCAAAGACAGGGGGGTAAGCTCCTACAATGAGCAGTTCTTC

J gene: TRBJ2-5
V gene: TRBV11-3
D gene: TRBD1
CDR3 protein: CASSLDASQTGKGTQYF
CDR3 DNA: TGTGCCAGCAGCTTAGATGCGAGTCAGACAGGGAAAGGGACCCAGTACTTC

J gene: TRBJ1-5
V gene: TRBV6-5
D gene: NA
CDR3 protein: CASSSTRDGHNQPQHF
CDR3 DNA: TGTGCCAGCAGTTCCACCCGGGACGGACACAATCAGCCCCAGCATTTT

J gene: TRBJ1-4
V gene: TRBV3-1/TRBV3-2
D gene: NA
CDR3 protein: CASSPPRQGTNEKLFF
CDR3 DNA: TGTGCCAGCAGCCCCCCTCGCCAGGGCACTAATGAAAAACTGTTTTTT

J gene: TRBJ1-1
V gene: TRBV5-4
D gene: NA
CDR3 protein: CASSLWGRNTEAFF
CDR3 DNA: TGTGCCAGCAGCTTGTGGGGCAGGAACACTGAAGCTTTCTTT

J gene: TRBJ2-1
V gene: TRBV5-1
D gene: TRBD2
CDR3 protein: CASSLGGGANEQFF
CDR3 DNA: TGCGCCAGCAGCTTGGGCGGGGGGGCAAATGAGCAGTTCTTC

J gene: TRBJ1-6
V gene: TRBV27
D gene: TRBD1
CDR3 protein: CASSTLGQGASGNNSPLHF
CDR3 DNA: TGTGCCAGCAGTACCCTCGGACAGGGGGCGAGTGGAAATAATTCACCCCTCCACTTT

J gene: TRBJ1-5
V gene: TRBV4-1
D gene: TRBD1
CDR3 protein: CASSQAPLDRANNQPQHF
CDR3 DNA: TGCGCCAGCAGCCAAGCACCCCTCGACAGGGCCAACAATCAGCCCCAGCATTTT

J gene: TRBJ2-7
V gene: TRBV19
D gene: TRBD1
CDR3 protein: CASRGQGTGDSYEQYF
CDR3 DNA: TGTGCCAGCCGCGGACAGGGCACGGGGGACTCCTACGAGCAGTACTTC

J gene: TRBJ2-5
V gene: TRBV6-1
D gene: NA
CDR3 protein: CASSDRGGAITAGQETQYF
CDR3 DNA: TGTGCCAGCAGTGACAGGGGCGGTGCTATTACAGCAGGCCAAGAGACCCAGTACTTC

J gene: TRBJ1-5
V gene: TRBV6-1
D gene: NA
CDR3 protein: CASSEQANQPQHF
CDR3 DNA: TGTGCCAGCAGTGAGCAGGCTAATCAGCCCCAGCATTTT

J gene: TRBJ1-1
V gene: TRBV3-1/TRBV3-2
D gene: NA
CDR3 protein: CASRPETGNTEAFF
CDR3 DNA: TGTGCCAGCAGGCCAGAGACAGGGAACACTGAAGCTTTCTTT

J gene: TRBJ2-3
V gene: TRBV7-9
D gene: NA
CDR3 protein: CASSPGVILEATQYF
CDR3 DNA: TGTGCCAGCAGCCCCGGTGTTATCCTGGAGGCGACGCAGTATTTT

J gene: TRBJ1-1
V gene: TRBV20-1
D gene: NA
CDR3 protein: CSANEGASFTEAFF
CDR3 DNA: TGCAGTGCTAATGAGGGCGCGAGTTTCACTGAAGCTTTCTTT